These 29 T cell receptor beta chains came from one sample sequenced in a study of cytomegalovirus exposure and HLA in healthy donors. 13 Jbeta primers and 60 Vbeta primers were used for the PCR. Profiled with immunoSEQ multiplex PCR; TCRdb holds only in-frame clones, not every one. The sample consists of nearly 300,000 clones, 70% to 90% of them appearing once. Sequencing was carried out using PBMCs. These receptors all come from a man aged 35 to 55 in good health and CMV-seropositive.

The sample holds one count of this clone. This chain links TRBV4-3 with TRBJ2-5, with 7 bases fitting TRBD1. V lost 4 bases, J lost 2 bases, and 4 bases stayed unmatched. This CDR3 contains 14 residues. Germline-derived CDR1 and CDR2 are LGHNA and YSLEER. This chain's CDR3 is CASSPRGQQETQYF. For the CDR3, the DNA is TGCGCCAGCAGCCCCAGGGGACAGCAAGAGACCCAGTACTTC.

The J gene is TRBJ2-7, the V gene TRBV5-6; the match to TRBD1 covers 12 bases. The CDR3 has 14 residues. J gave up 7 bases and V 2 bases, and 4 bases lay outside the gene matches. Germline CDR1 and CDR2: SGHDT and YYEEEE. This chain's CDR3 is CASSFGTGGFEQYF. The DNA for the CDR3 is TGTGCCAGCAGCTTCGGGACAGGGGGCTTTGAGCAGTACTTC.

This clone was picked up one time. The rearrangement joins TRBV5-4 to TRBJ2-7; 10 bases map to TRBD1. The CDR3 runs 14 residues. From germline, CDR1 is SGHNT and CDR2 YYREEE (reference sequence). J lost 11 bases, V lost 4 bases, and 12 bases had no gene match. In nucleotides, the CDR3 is TGTGCCAGCAGCGGGGGGACAGGGGATCCAAAGGAGTACTTC. It yields the protein CASSGGTGDPKEYF. Using reference TRBV5-4 and TRBJ2-7 for the parts outside the CDR3, the full variable domain is ETGVTQSPTHLIKTRGQQVTLRCSSQSGHNTVSWYQQALGQGPQFIFQYYREEENGRGNFPPRFSGLQFPNYSSELNVNALELDDSALYLCASSGGTGDPKEYFGPGTRLTVT.

V and J are TRBV30 and TRBJ2-7; 11 nucleotides match TRBD2. CDR3 length: 15 residues. In germline, CDR1 is GTSNPN, CDR2 SVGIG (reference sequence). V lost 5 bases, J lost 3 bases, and 9 bases stayed unmatched. Here the CDR3 reads CAWDLTGTSGYEQYF. In nucleotides, the CDR3 is TGTGCCTGGGATCTTACCGGGACTAGCGGCTACGAGCAGTACTTC.

The chain links TRBV7-2 to TRBJ2-7; 11 bases are a match to TRBD2. V gave up 5 bases and J gave up 3 bases; unmatched junction bases: 3. The CDR3 loop spans 14 amino acids. CDR1 is SGHTA and CDR2 is FQGNSA in the germline V gene. CDR3 protein: CASSLSGRGYEQYF. Here the CDR3 DNA reads TGTGCCAGCAGCCTTAGCGGGAGGGGCTACGAGCAGTACTTC.

In this sample, this clone turned up a few times. This chain uses TRBV30 with TRBJ1-1; D gene uncertain. The CDR3 covers 11 residues. Trimming shortened V by 0 bases and J by 5 bases, and 4 bases separated the two germline ends. CDR1 GTSNPN and CDR2 SVGIG come from the germline V gene (reference sequence). In DNA, the CDR3 is TGTGCCTGGAGTGTCTCGACTGAAGCTTTCTTT. It encodes CAWSVSTEAFF.

This rearrangement joins TRBV27 to TRBJ2-5; 8 bases map to TRBD2. TRBJ2-7 explains the end of the DNA better; the J call may be wrong. CDR3 length equals 15 residues. In germline, CDR1 is MNHEY, CDR2 SMNVEV (reference sequence). The CDR3, as DNA: TGTGCCAGCAGTCCCTCTCCAGCGGGAGTGTACGAGCAGTACTTC. It encodes CASSPSPAGVYEQYF.

J is TRBJ1-5 and V is TRBV15; D call uncertain. The germline V gene encodes CDR1 LNHNV and CDR2 YYDKDF (reference sequence). Trimming stripped 6 bases from V and 0 bases from J, with 15 bases between. The CDR3 has 16 amino acids. The DNA of the CDR3 is TGTGCCACCAGTGTTGTTCCAGTTTATAGCAATCAGCCCCAGCATTTT. It encodes CATSVVPVYSNQPQHF.

This chain connects TRBV2 to TRBJ1-5; 8 bases agree with TRBD1. The CDR3 length is 15 residues. The ends lost 7 bases at V and 6 bases at J; junction bases unmatched: 11. Germline CDR1 is SNHLY and CDR2 is FYNNEI. DNA for the CDR3: TGTGCCAGCACCGCGACAGGGGTTCATACTCAGCCCCAGCATTTT. Its translation is CASTATGVHTQPQHF.

This chain uses TRBV19 with TRBJ2-7; 11 bases match TRBD2. CDR1 and CDR2 from the germline V gene are LNHDA and SQIVND (reference sequence). The CDR3 sequence is 16 residues long. J gave up 3 bases and V 1 base, and 5 bases lay outside the gene matches. The CDR3 here is CASSIVSTSGSYEQYF. CDR3 DNA: TGTGCCAGTAGTATAGTAAGTACTAGCGGGAGCTACGAGCAGTACTTC.

V gene TRBV27 combines with J gene TRBJ2-7, with 9 bases aligning to TRBD2. J gave up 2 bases and V 3 bases, and 5 bases lay outside the gene matches. Germline CDR1 and CDR2: MNHEY and SMNVEV (reference sequence). CDR3 size: 15 residues. The CDR3 here is CASSFSGRPTYEQYF. CDR3 coding DNA: TGTGCCAGCAGTTTCAGCGGGAGGCCCACCTACGAGCAGTACTTC.

The CDR3 DNA reads TGTGCCAGTAGTACGTTAGGGGGTGGAAATCAGCCCCAGCATTTT. It is translated as CASSTLGGGNQPQHF. The chain has TRBV19 and TRBJ1-5, with a weak D call TRBD1 (6 bases). Germline V gene data show CDR1 as LNHDA and CDR2 as SQIVND (reference sequence). With 4 bases removed from V and 4 bases from J, the gap between germline ends came to 14 bases. This CDR3 has 15 amino acids.

The chain recombines TRBV7-3 with TRBJ2-4; 7 bases are a match to TRBD2. In germline, CDR1 is SGHTA, CDR2 FQGTGA. CDR3 length: 15 residues. V lost 5 bases to trimming and J lost 2 bases; unmatched junction nucleotides: 6. The chain's CDR3 is CASSPVGGSKNIQYF. As DNA, the CDR3 is TGTGCCAGCAGCCCGGTCGGGGGGTCCAAAAACATTCAGTACTTC.

The chain has TRBV6-5 and TRBJ2-7; D might be TRBD1 (5 bases). CDR1 is MNHEY, CDR2 SVGAGI, per germline. V was pared by 6 bases and J by 4 bases, with 7 bases between. The CDR3 sequence is 11 residues long. CDR3 DNA sequence: TGTGCCAGCAGCAGGGAATACGAGCAGTACTTC. Translated: CASSREYEQYF.

The gene calls are TRBV19 and TRBJ2-1, with D possibly matching TRBD2 (5 bases). V shed 10 bases and J shed 4 bases, with 8 bases lying between them. This CDR3 contains 11 residues. Germline V gene lookup returns CDR1 LNHDA and CDR2 SQIVND (reference sequence). The CDR3 protein is CATSGYNEQFF. In DNA, the CDR3 is TGTGCCACGAGCGGATACAATGAGCAGTTCTTC.

Only a few counts were recorded for this clone. The CDR3 end shows no conserved phenylalanine or tryptophan, and so a read error is likely. The DNA is left out, because the CDR3 cannot be placed on it with certainty; the CDR3 is given as TCRdb lists it. This chain links TRBV6-1 with TRBJ1-1; TRBD1 reflects the table's D call only, with no check against the DNA. The CDR3 contains 11 residues when both ends are counted. Per the germline V gene, CDR1 is MNHNS and CDR2 is SASEGT. The CDR3 region is CASSEGGREGV.

The V gene is TRBV30, the J gene TRBJ2-7, with D perhaps TRBD1 (6 bases). This CDR3 region has 12 residues. Trimming took off 5 bases at V and 3 bases at J, with 11 bases between the two ends. Germline assignment: CDR1 GTSNPN and CDR2 SVGIG (reference sequence). Written as DNA, the CDR3 is TGTGCCTGGGGAAGGGGGAACTACGAGCAGTACTTC. Amino acids: CAWGRGNYEQYF. The full variable domain, completed using reference TRBV30 and TRBJ2-7, is SQTIHQWPATLVQPVGSPLSLECTVEGTSNPNLYWYRQAAGRGLQLLFYSVGIGQISSEVPQNLSASRPQDRQFILSSKKLLLSDSGFYLCAWGRGNYEQYFGPGTRLTVT.

This clone appeared a single time. The chain joins TRBV7-2 to TRBJ2-1; D not certain. Germline V gene sequence: CDR1 SGHTA, CDR2 FQGNSA. CDR3 length: 12 residues. Trimming took 3 bases from V and 10 from J, leaving 10 bases between them. CDR3 sequence (DNA): TGTGCCAGCAGCTTTTTCGCAGAAGAGCAGTTCTTC. Translating it yields CASSFFAEEQFF.

This chain connects TRBV28 to TRBJ1-5, with D perhaps TRBD1 (5 bases). CDR3 length equals 14 residues. Trimming stripped 6 bases from V and 7 bases from J, with 16 bases between. CDR1 MDHEN and CDR2 SYDVKM come from the germline V gene. The CDR3 nucleotides are TGTGCCAGCAGGACGGGTGTCGGGGGGCAGCCCCAGCATTTT. Translating gives CASRTGVGGQPQHF.

A few counts support this clone. V and J are TRBV7-9 and TRBJ1-2, with D possibly matching TRBD1 (5 bases). The CDR3 contains 13 residues. The germline gives CDR1 SEHNR, CDR2 FQNEAQ (reference sequence). Trimming removed 5 bases at V and 6 bases at J, with 13 bases between. Here the CDR3 reads CASSLTGGDGYTF. The CDR3 nucleotides are TGTGCCAGCAGCCTCACCGGGGGTGATGGCTACACCTTC.

The chain combines TRBV10-3 with TRBJ2-7, with 10 bases matching TRBD1. Trimming cost V 4 bases and J 1 base; bases outside gene matches: 7. The CDR3 totals 16 residues. In germline, CDR1 is ENHRY, CDR2 SYGVKD. CDR3: CAISVLGTGVSYEQYF. The CDR3 nucleotides read TGTGCCATCAGTGTATTGGGGACAGGGGTTTCCTACGAGCAGTACTTC.

This sequence joins TRBV9 and TRBJ1-4; maybe TRBD1 (6 bases). The germline CDR1 and CDR2 sequences are SGDLS and YYNGEE. The CDR3 extends over 14 amino acids. V lost 2 bases and J lost 4, with 9 bases in between. This CDR3 reads CASSVGQINEKLFF. The CDR3 nucleotides read TGTGCCAGCAGCGTCGGACAGATTAATGAAAAACTGTTTTTT.

The chain uses TRBV7-9 and TRBJ2-2; maybe TRBD2 (5 bases). With 0 bases removed from V and 4 bases from J, the gap between germline ends came to 12 bases. The CDR3 is 16 amino acids. Germline loops: CDR1 SEHNR, CDR2 FQNEAQ (reference sequence). CDR3 DNA sequence: TGTGCCAGCAGCTTAGCCCCGGGGAGCGGCACCGGGGAGCTGTTTTTT. This gives the protein CASSLAPGSGTGELFF.

The rearrangement joins TRBV4-2 to TRBJ1-1; no clear D gene. Per the germline V gene, CDR1 is LGHNA and CDR2 is YNFKEQ. V lost 0 bases and J 2 bases, leaving 10 bases between the germline ends. The CDR3 is 15 amino acids. Here the CDR3 DNA reads TGTGCCAGCAGCCAAGAGAGGGCTCCCAACACTGAAGCTTTCTTT. This sequence encodes CASSQERAPNTEAFF.

This clone was found once. The chain employs TRBV28 and TRBJ1-4; maybe TRBD1 (5 bases). Trimming pared 5 bases from V and 0 bases from J, leaving 13 bases between. This CDR3 has 16 residues. Per the germline V gene, CDR1 is MDHEN and CDR2 is SYDVKM. The CDR3: CASSRRGLATNEKLFF. For the CDR3, the DNA is TGTGCCAGCAGTCGAAGGGGTTTGGCAACTAATGAAAAACTGTTTTTT.

The count of this clone is one. The CDR3 DNA sequence: TGCGCCAGCAGTGAAATTGACAGAACACAAAATTCACCCCTCCACTTT. It encodes CASSEIDRTQNSPLHF. V usage is TRBV10-2 and J usage is TRBJ1-6; D is perhaps TRBD1 (5 bases). The CDR3 sequence is 16 residues long. Trimming stripped 3 bases from V and 7 bases from J, with 16 bases between. The germline CDR1 and CDR2 sequences are WSHSY and SAAADI.

The chain couples TRBV11-2 to TRBJ2-7, with 8 bases fitting TRBD2. The V gene end was trimmed by 4 bases and the J gene end by 4 bases; junction bases not matched to a gene: 3. Germline V gives CDR1 SGHAT, CDR2 FQNNGV. CDR3 length equals 13 residues. The CDR3 DNA reads TGTGCCAGCAGCTCGGGAGGGGGGTACGAGCAGTACTTC. Amino acid sequence: CASSSGGGYEQYF.

This chain joins TRBV28 and TRBJ2-1; TRBD2 aligns across 13 bases. CDR3 length: 17 amino acids. V trimming: 4 bases; J trimming: 4 bases; junction bases outside the gene matches: 7. Germline values: CDR1 MDHEN, CDR2 SYDVKM. The DNA for the CDR3 is TGTGCCAGCAGTTCCACTAGCGGGAGGGCCTCTTACAATGAGCAGTTCTTC. This codes for CASSSTSGRASYNEQFF.

The chain combines TRBV4-2 with TRBJ2-7; TRBD2 agrees at 7 bases. The CDR3 is 18 amino acids. V shed 0 bases and J 1 base; nucleotides not matched to a gene: 12. Per germline, CDR1 LGHNA and CDR2 YNFKEQ. CDR3 residues: CASSQEPLRNGRSYEQYF. CDR3 coding DNA: TGTGCCAGCAGCCAAGAACCATTACGGAACGGGAGGTCCTACGAGCAGTACTTC.